What follows are 30 T cell receptor beta chains derived from one specimen sequenced in a study of T cells in Graves' hyperthyroidism and ophthalmopathy. Amplification targeted TCR beta CDR3 regions from RNA transcripts. Researchers ran a first-round RT-PCR on the TCR CDR3 using the HTBI primer set. TCRdb reanalysed the multiplex PCR reads using MiXCR and keeps one entry per CDR3 protein. The sample lists approximately 300,000 distinct CDR3 sequences; over 15% were seen once. The sample consisted of blood. Receptors originate from a man aged 25-40 years with Graves' hyperthyroidism.

This clonotype showed up many times. The V call is TRBV4-2, the J call TRBJ2-1, with 10 bases fitting TRBD2. The germline V gene encodes CDR1 LGHNA and CDR2 YNFKEQ. V shed 1 base and J 7 bases; nucleotides not matched to a gene: 7. CDR3 length: 16 residues. The DNA for the CDR3 is TGTGCCAGCAGCCAAGGGGGGACTAGCGCCATAAATGAGCAGTTCTTC. It encodes CASSQGGTSAINEQFF.

The chain couples TRBV4-1 to TRBJ1-5; D is unclear. Trimming removed 0 bases at V and 1 base at J, with 16 bases between. This CDR3 region has 18 residues. Germline V gives CDR1 MGHRA, CDR2 YSYEKL. This CDR3 is CASSQDGPLGRSNQPQHF. In DNA, the CDR3 is TGCGCCAGCAGCCAAGATGGACCGCTCGGTCGCAGCAATCAGCCCCAGCATTTT.

This clonotype showed up many times. The gene calls are TRBV7-3 and TRBJ2-1, with 8 bases lining up with TRBD2. This CDR3 is built from 16 residues. J lost 1 base, V lost 4 bases, and 6 bases had no gene match. From germline, CDR1 is SGHTA and CDR2 FQGTGA. The CDR3 nucleotides read TGTGCCAGCAGCTCAAGCGGGAGAGGGTCCTACAATGAGCAGTTCTTC. This sequence encodes CASSSSGRGSYNEQFF.

V and J are TRBV7-9 and TRBJ2-1; 10 nucleotides match TRBD2. V dropped 0 bases and J dropped 4; count of bases not matched to a gene: 6. This CDR3 contains 17 residues. Germline V gene lookup returns CDR1 SEHNR and CDR2 FQNEAQ (reference sequence). The CDR3 DNA follows: TGTGCCAGCAGCTTAGCAGCGGGAGGGCCGGTTTACAATGAGCAGTTCTTC. Its protein is CASSLAAGGPVYNEQFF. Complete variable domain (other parts from reference TRBV7-9 and TRBJ2-1): DTGVSQNPRHKITKRGQNVTFRCDPISEHNRLYWYRQTLGQGPEFLTYFQNEAQLEKSRLLSDRFSAERPKGSFSTLEIQRTEQGDSAMYLCASSLAAGGPVYNEQFFGPGTRLTVL.

This clonotype was found once. This chain uses TRBV24-1 with TRBJ1-5; no reliable D call. Trimming stripped 1 base from V and 7 bases from J, with 4 bases between. Germline V gene data show CDR1 as KGHDR and CDR2 as SFDVKD. CDR3 length: 12 amino acids. The CDR3 DNA is TGTGCCACCAGTGATTTAGGACAGCCCCAGCATTTT. The encoded protein is CATSDLGQPQHF.

The sample holds many counts of this clonotype. The V gene is TRBV5-1, the J gene TRBJ1-2, with a weak D call TRBD1 (6 bases). The germline V gene has CDR1 SGHRS and CDR2 YFSETQ. With 4 bases removed from V and 5 bases from J, the gap between germline ends came to 18 bases. The CDR3 length is 15 residues. The CDR3 bases are TGCGCCAGCAGCCTCCGGGACAAGGGTATATATGGCTACACCTTC. Translated, it gives CASSLRDKGIYGYTF. Looking up the rest from reference TRBV5-1 and TRBJ1-2 gives the full variable domain: KAGVTQTPRYLIKTRGQQVTLSCSPISGHRSVSWYQQTPGQGLQFLFEYFSETQRNKGNFPGRFSGRQFSNSRSEMNVSTLELGDSALYLCASSLRDKGIYGYTFGSGTRLTVV.

This clonotype was seen many times. The chain joins TRBV20-1 to TRBJ2-7; a weak D match, TRBD2 (5 bases). Germline assignment: CDR1 DFQATT and CDR2 SNEGSKA (reference sequence). V lost 0 bases, J lost 1 base, and 13 bases lay in between. The CDR3 length is 15 residues. The CDR3 DNA is TGCAGTGCTAGAGATCTCGGGGTTCCTTCCTACGAGCAGTACTTC. Its translation: CSARDLGVPSYEQYF.

This clonotype was counted at least ten times. This chain connects TRBV5-1 to TRBJ2-7, with no clear D. V shed 4 bases and J shed 2 bases, with 7 bases lying between them. This CDR3 is 12 amino acids long. Germline lookup yields CDR1 SGHRS and CDR2 YFSETQ. CDR3 sequence reads: CASSPNTYEQYF. DNA for the CDR3: TGCGCCAGCAGCCCCAATACCTACGAGCAGTACTTC.

The J gene is TRBJ2-7, the V gene TRBV6-1; 8 bases agree with TRBD2. The trim removed 8 bases at V and 0 bases at J, leaving 15 bases unmatched. Germline loops: CDR1 MNHNS, CDR2 SASEGT. The CDR3 has 17 amino acids. The chain's CDR3 is CASGSGLAGALSYEQYF. The CDR3 nucleotides read TGTGCCAGCGGAAGTGGGCTAGCGGGCGCCCTCTCCTACGAGCAGTACTTC.

This clonotype came up many times. The J gene is TRBJ2-2, the V gene TRBV29-1; D uncertain. Germline-derived CDR1 and CDR2 are SQVTM and ANQGSEA. V was trimmed by 6 bases and J by 2 bases, leaving 13 bases between them. This CDR3 contains 14 residues. The CDR3 sequence is CSVGTYLNTGELFF. The CDR3 nucleotides read TGCAGCGTGGGAACCTACTTAAACACCGGGGAGCTGTTTTTT.

This CDR3 is CASSLIKLRGTDTQYF. CDR3 sequence (DNA): TGCGCCAGCAGCTTGATCAAATTACGAGGCACAGATACGCAGTATTTT. V usage is TRBV5-1 and J usage is TRBJ2-3; D unclear. The CDR3 has 16 amino acids. The germline CDR1 and CDR2 sequences are SGHRS and YFSETQ. Trimming cost V 1 base and J 1 base, with 13 bases left between them.

This clonotype was observed at least ten times. CDR3 loop: CASSRPGRTDTQYF. The CDR3 DNA reads as TGTGCCAGCAGTCGTCCGGGGCGCACAGATACGCAGTATTTT. The chain has TRBV12-3 or TRBV12-4 and TRBJ2-3; D may correspond to TRBD1 or TRBD2 (5 bases each). This CDR3 spans 14 amino acids. V lost 5 bases to trimming and J lost 1 base, with 10 bases between them.

This clonotype was observed a few times. This chain uses TRBV20-1 with TRBJ2-1; 10 positions match TRBD2. Germline-derived CDR1 and CDR2 are DFQATT and SNEGSKA (reference sequence). The CDR3 has 14 amino acids. The trim removed 6 bases at V and 4 bases at J, leaving 6 bases unmatched. The chain's CDR3 is CSALSGRDYNEQFF. In nucleotides, the CDR3 is TGCAGTGCCCTAAGCGGGAGGGATTACAATGAGCAGTTCTTC.

This clonotype has at least ten counts. This chain links TRBV5-5 with TRBJ2-3, with D possibly being TRBD1 (6 bases). This CDR3 comprises 16 residues. With 3 bases removed from V and 3 bases from J, the gap between germline ends came to 17 bases. The germline V gene has CDR1 SGHKS and CDR2 YYEKEE (reference sequence). This chain's CDR3 is CASSWNHRDVTDTQYF. In nucleotides, the CDR3 is TGTGCCAGCAGCTGGAACCACAGGGATGTGACAGATACGCAGTATTTT.

This clonotype was observed a few times. Since no conserved phenylalanine or tryptophan closes the CDR3, a read error is the likely cause. The chain joins TRBV20-1 to TRBJ2-7; a weak D match, TRBD2 (5 bases). Trimming stripped 3 bases from V and 0 bases from J, with 12 bases between. CDR3 size: 14 residues. From germline, CDR1 is DFQATT and CDR2 SNEGSKA (reference sequence). The CDR3 bases are TGCAGTGCTAGTGGCGGGCCCACCTCCTACGAGCAGTACTCC. Amino acid sequence: CSASGGPTSYEQYS.

J is TRBJ2-5 and V is TRBV20-1, with 9 bases aligning to TRBD2. Germline CDR1 reads DFQATT; CDR2 reads SNEGSKA (reference sequence). This CDR3 is built from 13 residues. J gave up 4 bases and V 6 bases, and 6 bases lay outside the gene matches. The CDR3 DNA is TGCAGTGCCCCCGGAGCGGGGGGAGAGACCCAGTACTTC. Residues: CSAPGAGGETQYF.

The table lists this clonotype with many counts. The V call is TRBV6-1, the J call TRBJ1-2; D not certain. The V gene's germline CDR1 is MNHNS and CDR2 SASEGT. This CDR3 is built from 14 residues. V was shortened by 6 bases and J by 8 bases, with 19 bases between the two germline ends. The CDR3 reads CASSQKVGRGGYTF. The CDR3 DNA reads as TGTGCCAGCAGCCAAAAAGTCGGCCGCGGAGGCTACACCTTC.

The gene calls are TRBV14 and TRBJ1-4; 10 positions agree with TRBD1. Germline V gene lookup returns CDR1 SGHDN and CDR2 FVKESK. This CDR3 has 15 residues. The ends lost 4 bases at V and 3 bases at J; junction bases unmatched: 2. The CDR3 nucleotides read TGTGCCAGCAGCCCGGGGACAGGGGCTAATGAAAAACTGTTTTTT. It specifies CASSPGTGANEKLFF.

V and J are TRBV4-2 and TRBJ2-7; the D gene is possibly TRBD2 (6 bases). This CDR3 has 16 amino acids. V was pared by 4 bases and J by 0 bases, with 16 bases between. Germline values: CDR1 LGHNA, CDR2 YNFKEQ. CDR3 amino acids: CASSLLGGPNSYEQYF. CDR3 DNA: TGTGCCAGCAGCCTCCTCGGGGGACCGAACTCCTACGAGCAGTACTTC.

This clonotype was detected many times. The gene calls are TRBV27 and TRBJ1-2, with a tentative D call TRBD1 (6 bases). This CDR3 is built from 20 residues. Germline values: CDR1 MNHEY, CDR2 SMNVEV (reference sequence). Trimming removed 4 bases at V and 1 base at J, with 28 bases between. The CDR3 DNA is TGTGCCAGCAGTTCACGGCGGATTATCAGGGGACTAAGGAATAACTATGGCTACACCTTC. Amino acid sequence: CASSSRRIIRGLRNNYGYTF.

The V gene is TRBV20-1, the J gene TRBJ2-5; D is perhaps TRBD1 (5 bases). Germline CDR1 is DFQATT and CDR2 is SNEGSKA (reference sequence). The CDR3 totals 16 residues. V was cut by 1 base and J by 2 bases, with 17 bases left in between. This CDR3 is CSARGQGIGPQETQYF. CDR3 nucleotide sequence: TGCAGTGCTAGAGGTCAGGGTATTGGGCCACAAGAGACCCAGTACTTC.

There are a few counts of this clonotype. The chain couples TRBV10-3 to TRBJ2-1; D may correspond to TRBD1 or TRBD2 (11 bases each). Trimming left V 6 bases short and J 5 bases short, with 26 bases between. CDR1 ENHRY and CDR2 SYGVKD come from the germline V gene. CDR3 size: 18 residues. The CDR3 reads CAISSGTGGTSGHNEQFF. The CDR3 region has the DNA TGTGCCATCAGCTCCGGGACAGGGGGGACTAGCGGTCACAATGAGCAGTTCTTC.

Ten or more counts support this clonotype. V and J are TRBV6-5 and TRBJ1-1, with D unclear. V was trimmed by 0 bases and J by 4 bases, leaving 6 bases between them. Germline V gene lookup returns CDR1 MNHEY and CDR2 SVGAGI. There are 13 residues in the CDR3. The CDR3 DNA reads TGTGCCAGCAGTTACTCAAGGAGCACTGAAGCTTTCTTT. Its protein is CASSYSRSTEAFF.

This clonotype was picked up many times. The CDR3 here is CASSLGAETQYF. The CDR3, as DNA: TGTGCCAGCAGCTTAGGGGCAGAGACCCAGTACTTC. V and J are TRBV11-2 and TRBJ2-5, with D unresolved. Germline CDR1 SGHAT, CDR2 FQNNGV. Trimming cost V 1 base and J 4 bases, with 4 bases left between them. The CDR3 consists of 12 residues.

This clonotype has only a few counts. V is TRBV4-2 and J is TRBJ2-1, with TRBD2 matching over 10 bases. The CDR3 covers 16 residues. Germline lookup yields CDR1 LGHNA and CDR2 YNFKEQ. Unmatched junction bases numbered 9, after V lost 3 bases and J lost 7 bases. The CDR3 DNA reads TGTGCCAGCAGCCAGTTTACTAGCGGGGAACGGAATGAGCAGTTCTTC. This translates into CASSQFTSGERNEQFF.

In this sample, this clonotype turned up once. It may be a read error: a sequence one base away is much more abundant. J is TRBJ1-2 and V is TRBV2; possible D gene TRBD1, 5 bases. Trimming took off 8 bases at V and 7 bases at J, with 17 bases between the two ends. The CDR3 contains 13 residues. CDR1 SNHLY and CDR2 FYNNEI come from the germline V gene. CDR3 amino acids: CASGAVAEGGYTF. Written as DNA, the CDR3 is TGTGCCAGCGGGGCTGTGGCAGAGGGTGGCTACACCTTC.

This clonotype was counted many times. The chain combines TRBV30 with TRBJ2-2; 8 bases are shared with TRBD1. The junction had 7 bases not matched to a gene; V was cut back by 0 bases and J by 4 bases. Germline V CDR1 and CDR2: GTSNPN, SVGIG (reference sequence). The CDR3 has 16 amino acids. The CDR3 loop is CAWSVPRTGRTGELFF. The CDR3 nucleotides read TGTGCCTGGAGTGTACCCCGGACAGGGCGCACCGGGGAGCTGTTTTTT.

This clonotype turned up a few times. The chain links TRBV29-1 to TRBJ1-4, with D maybe TRBD1 (6 bases). Trimming removed 7 bases at V and 8 bases at J, with 17 bases between. This CDR3 has 13 amino acids. Germline lookup yields CDR1 SQVTM and CDR2 ANQGSEA. The chain's CDR3 is CSASAYREEKLFF. The CDR3 DNA sequence: TGCAGCGCCTCCGCCTACAGGGAGGAAAAACTGTTTTTT.

The J gene is TRBJ2-1, the V gene TRBV29-1; possible D gene TRBD2, 6 bases. Looked up from germline, CDR1 is SQVTM and CDR2 is ANQGSEA. V lost 4 bases and J lost 4, with 8 bases in between. There are 12 residues in the CDR3. This CDR3 is CSVGEEYNEQFF. In nucleotides, the CDR3 is TGCAGCGTTGGGGAGGAATACAATGAGCAGTTCTTC.

The DNA of the CDR3 is TGCAGCGCGGACTGGGGGACTTCGAGGGGTGCATTTTATGAGCAGTTCTTC. This sequence encodes CSADWGTSRGAFYEQFF. The J gene is TRBJ2-1, the V gene TRBV29-1; D is perhaps TRBD2 (6 bases). Germline CDR1 SQVTM, CDR2 ANQGSEA. Trimming took 7 bases from V and 8 from J, leaving 30 bases between them. The CDR3 covers 17 residues.